This is a list of T cell receptor beta chains from one sample in a study of T cell repertoires in cytomegalovirus infection. TCRdb analysed the reads with MiXCR anew, one entry per CDR3 protein. The repertoire consists of roughly 200,000 distinct CDR3 sequences, with about a tenth occurring once and the leading ten covering 4.6%. The sample consisted of PBMCs. These receptors were collected from a human donor in good health (CMV status not recorded). Some clones in this sample may be carry-over from other donors' samples. The CDR3 runs from the conserved cysteine through the conserved F or W. The D gene is left open where the match is weak. Clone size is stated in some rows and not others, as once, few, many or a class when expanded.

len	v_gene	j_gene	d_gene	abundance	CDR3aa	CDR3nt
17	TRBV7-2	TRBJ2-7	TRBD1	many	CADHSGGPDGLSYEQYF	TGTGCCGACCACTCAGGGGGCCCGGACGGACTGTCCTACGAGCAGTACTTC
11	TRBV6-2/TRBV6-3	TRBJ2-5	.	few	CASRVKETQYF	TGTGCCAGCAGGGTTAAGGAGACCCAGTACTTC
17	TRBV20-1	TRBJ2-7	TRBD2	few	CSARPGLAGAGAYEQYF	TGCAGTGCGCGCCCGGGACTAGCGGGAGCGGGGGCGTACGAGCAGTACTTC
13	TRBV7-8	TRBJ1-1	.	many	CASSLLPEAGAFF	TGTGCCAGCAGCTTACTCCCGGAGGCTGGGGCTTTCTTT
15	TRBV28	TRBJ1-6	.	many	CASSSGSSYNSPLHF	TGTGCCAGCTCTTCGGGGAGCTCCTATAATTCACCCCTCCACTTT
15	TRBV7-6	TRBJ1-5	TRBD1	many	CASSLGGQSNQPQHF	TGTGCCAGCAGCCTAGGGGGACAGAGCAATCAGCCCCAGCATTTT
14	TRBV27	TRBJ2-7	.	few	CASRAAAASYEQYF	TGTGCCAGCAGAGCGGCAGCGGCCTCCTACGAGCAGTACTTC
13	TRBV7-9	TRBJ2-3	.	.	CASSFPNTDTQYF	TGTGCCAGCAGCTTCCCGAACACAGATACGCAGTATTTT
15	TRBV30	TRBJ2-1	TRBD2	.	CAWSVAAGGRAEQFF	TGTGCCTGGAGTGTCGCAGCGGGAGGGCGGGCTGAGCAGTTCTTC
16	TRBV7-2	TRBJ2-1	.	many	CASSLGGRNSYNEQFF	TGTGCCAGCAGCTTAGGAGGCAGGAACTCCTACAATGAGCAGTTCTTC
15	TRBV2	TRBJ2-3	.	.	CASKFGTFSTDTQYF	TGTGCCAGCAAGTTCGGGACATTCAGCACAGATACGCAGTATTTT
14	TRBV7-2	TRBJ2-7	TRBD2	many	CASSSRGGIYEQYF	TGTGCCAGCAGCAGCCGGGGGGGAATCTACGAGCAGTACTTC
17	TRBV28	TRBJ1-5	.	once	CASRKSQGRNSNQPQHF	TGTGCCAGCAGGAAATCACAGGGACGAAATAGCAATCAGCCCCAGCATTTT
15	TRBV4-1	TRBJ1-6	.	many	CASSQDLGTGVPLHF	TGCGCCAGCAGCCAAGATTTAGGCACTGGGGTTCCCCTCCACTTT
15	TRBV11-2	TRBJ1-3	.	many	CASSEGLSSGNTIYF	TGTGCCAGCAGCGAGGGCCTGAGCTCTGGAAACACCATATATTTT
14	TRBV7-8	TRBJ2-5	.	once	CASSRPQAQETQYF	TGTGCCAGCAGCCGACCACAGGCGCAAGAGACCCAGTACTTC
15	TRBV14	TRBJ1-3	.	many	CASSQGRISGNTIYF	TGTGCCAGCAGCCAGGGACGGATCTCTGGAAACACCATATATTTT
13	TRBV6-2/TRBV6-3	TRBJ1-4	.	.	CASSNRVWEKLFF	TGTGCCAGCAGTAACAGGGTCTGGGAAAAACTGTTTTTT
15	TRBV20-1	TRBJ2-7	TRBD2	.	CSASRREGTSYEQYF	TGCAGTGCTAGCAGGCGGGAGGGTACATCCTACGAGCAGTACTTC
15	TRBV12-3/TRBV12-4	TRBJ1-2	.	many	CASSLASGGLGGYTF	TGTGCCAGCAGTTTAGCGTCAGGAGGCTTAGGGGGCTACACCTTC
15	TRBV7-6	TRBJ1-3	TRBD1	.	CASSSRDSTGNTRYF	TGTGCCAGCAGCTCACGGGACAGCACTGGAAACACCAGATATTTC
17	TRBV20-1	TRBJ1-3	TRBD1	many	CSARDDLPTGPGNTIYF	TGCAGTGCTAGAGATGACCTCCCGACAGGGCCTGGAAACACCATATATTTT
18	TRBV7-2	TRBJ2-7	TRBD2	many	CASSLEAGLAGVGYEQYF	TGTGCCAGCAGCTTAGAAGCCGGGCTAGCGGGAGTGGGGTACGAGCAGTACTTC
12	TRBV7-2	TRBJ2-2	.	many	CASSFDTGELFF	TGTGCCAGCAGCTTTGACACCGGGGAGCTGTTTTTT
15	TRBV11-3	TRBJ2-1	TRBD2	many	CASSRSSGRVNEQFF	TGTGCCAGCAGCCGTTCTAGCGGGAGGGTCAATGAGCAGTTCTTC
14	TRBV7-2	TRBJ2-3	TRBD2	.	CASRTGTSMHTQYF	TGTGCCAGCAGGACCGGGACTAGTATGCATACGCAGTATTTT
14	TRBV7-3	TRBJ2-1	.	few	CASSRTHSSNEQFF	TGTGCCAGCAGCCGGACCCATTCTAGCAATGAGCAGTTCTTC